This T cell receptor (beta chain) originates from a study of cytomegalovirus exposure and HLA in healthy donors. At the level of the study: Earlier work reported some 110 million unique TCR beta sequences from about 180 million T cells. Clustering assigned 81% of the 350 to 450 genotyped donors to the Caucasian-associated ancestry cluster.

The germline CDR1 and CDR2 sequences are SGHAT and FQNNGV. Trimming took off 3 bases at V and 0 bases at J, with 5 bases between the two ends. CDR3 length: 14 amino acids. Study-level results: In a later analysis, a genetic analysis reported fewer productive-TCR N-insertions in an Asian-associated ancestry cluster than the cohort average.

PCR employed 60 Vbeta and 13 Jbeta primers. TCRdb keeps only in-frame clones here, not all; method: immunoSEQ multiplex PCR. The sample holds 90,000 to 150,000 clones; 15% are singletons and the top ten take 1.9%. This clone appeared a few times. Antigen: not known. The clonotype originates from a woman aged 18-29 years in good health and CMV-seronegative. The chain carries TRBV11-2 and TRBJ1-4; D is uncertain. What was sequenced was PBMCs. The CDR3 region is CASSFQATNEKLFF. CDR3 bases: TGTGCCAGCAGCTTTCAGGCAACTAATGAAAAACTGTTTTTT.